This entry lists 30 T cell receptor beta chains sequenced from one sample in a study of metastatic and nonmetastatic thyroid tumors. Thyroid surgery was preceded by no treatment in any patient. TCRdb reassembled clones from the PCR reads with MiXCR. The sample holds about 39,000 clones, approximately 20% seen once. The source material was blood. The source is a female donor with papillary thyroid cancer or a benign thyroid nodule (not recorded which). Some clones in this sample may be carry-over from other donors' samples.

Worth noting for this clone: This same CDR3 is encoded by further DNA sequences in the sample. The V and J genes are TRBV5-4 and TRBJ2-3; tentative D call: TRBD1 (6 bases). Trimming shortened V by 4 bases and J by 4 bases, and 13 bases separated the two germline ends. Per germline, CDR1 SGHNT and CDR2 YYREEE (reference sequence). The CDR3 is made up of 14 amino acids. The CDR3 here is CASSTETGADTQYF. CDR3 bases: TGTGCCAGCAGCACCGAGACAGGTGCAGATACGCAGTATTTT.

This clone was seen at least ten times. This same CDR3 is encoded by further DNA sequences in the sample. The chain carries TRBV20-1 and TRBJ1-5, with D unclear. The germline V and J ends were trimmed by 0 bases and 8 bases, with 8 bases remaining between them. Germline V gives CDR1 DFQATT, CDR2 SNEGSKA (reference sequence). CDR3 length: 12 residues. Here the CDR3 reads CSARDKLEPQHF. Written as DNA, the CDR3 is TGCAGTGCTAGAGATAAATTGGAGCCCCAGCATTTT.

This clone is medium-sized in the sample. The chain recombines TRBV6-6 with TRBJ2-1; D is unclear. The CDR3 is 17 amino acids. Trimming took off 0 bases at V and 4 bases at J, with 16 bases between the two ends. Per the germline V gene, CDR1 is MNHNY and CDR2 is SVGAGI (reference sequence). The CDR3 DNA is TGTGCCAGCAGTTACTCATCTCTCCAAGGCATTTACAATGAGCAGTTCTTC. Residues: CASSYSSLQGIYNEQFF.

This clone ranks as medium-sized. The gene calls are TRBV27 and TRBJ2-7; the D is unclear. Germline V gene lookup returns CDR1 MNHEY and CDR2 SMNVEV (reference sequence). CDR3 size: 14 residues. V was cut by 0 bases and J by 3 bases, with 9 bases left in between. CDR3 sequence reads: CASSLSGEGYEQYF. For the CDR3, the DNA is TGTGCCAGCAGTTTATCGGGCGAAGGCTACGAGCAGTACTTC.

This clone was detected many times. The V gene is TRBV6-1, the J gene TRBJ1-3; maybe TRBD1 (5 bases). Trimming cost V 6 bases and J 0 bases, with 6 bases left between them. CDR3 length: 13 residues. The germline V gene encodes CDR1 MNHNS and CDR2 SASEGT. Here the CDR3 reads CASRTGSGNTIYF. CDR3 sequence (DNA): TGTGCCAGCAGAACAGGCTCTGGAAACACCATATATTTT.

The rearrangement links TRBV6-1 to TRBJ2-7; D possibly corresponds to TRBD2 (6 bases). The CDR3 has 15 amino acids. Trimming took off 0 bases at V and 4 bases at J, with 13 bases between the two ends. From germline, CDR1 is MNHNS and CDR2 SASEGT. CDR3 in amino acids: CASSEAGGQVYEQYF. CDR3 in DNA: TGTGCCAGCAGTGAAGCGGGGGGTCAGGTTTACGAGCAGTACTTC.

This clone was observed many times. The rearrangement joins TRBV4-1 to TRBJ2-1; TRBD1 might be the D (6 bases). This CDR3 is 18 amino acids long. CDR1 is MGHRA and CDR2 is YSYEKL in the germline V gene. V gave up 1 base and J gave up 0 bases, with 16 bases separating them. CDR3 DNA: TGCGCCAGCAGCCAAGGCCGGGACACCATCCCCTCCTACAATGAGCAGTTCTTC. Encoded protein: CASSQGRDTIPSYNEQFF.

The genes are TRBV28 and TRBJ2-7, with 9 bases aligning to TRBD2. The CDR3 is made up of 15 amino acids. Germline assignment: CDR1 MDHEN and CDR2 SYDVKM. V lost 6 bases to trimming and J lost 4 bases; unmatched junction nucleotides: 10. This chain's CDR3 is CASSQDMREGYEQYF. CDR3 DNA sequence: TGTGCCAGCAGCCAAGATATGCGGGAGGGTTACGAGCAGTACTTC.

The CDR3 region is CASSLVSGTGGTDTQYF. For the CDR3, the DNA is TGTGCCAGCAGCTTGGTTAGCGGCACGGGAGGCACAGATACGCAGTATTTT. The chain carries TRBV5-6 and TRBJ2-3; TRBD2 is a possible D gene (6 bases). Per germline, CDR1 SGHDT and CDR2 YYEEEE. V gave up 0 bases and J gave up 1 base, with 15 bases separating them. The CDR3 sequence is 17 residues long.

This clone was recorded at least ten times. Relative to the germline gene, one junction end is altered; a read error may explain this. This chain joins TRBV7-7 and TRBJ2-1, with D possibly matching TRBD2 (5 bases). Per the germline V gene, CDR1 is SSHAT and CDR2 is FNYEAQ (reference sequence). The CDR3 contains 12 residues. CDR3 nucleotides: TGTGCTAGCAGCGAAGAGGGTGGGAAGCAGTTCTTC. It encodes CASSEEGGKQFF.

There are many counts of this clone. V gene TRBV4-1 combines with J gene TRBJ1-2, with unresolved D. The CDR3 has 15 residues. Trimming stripped 0 bases from V and 6 bases from J, with 14 bases between. CDR1 and CDR2 (germline): MGHRA, YSYEKL. CDR3 protein: CASSQEGKGFDGYTF. CDR3 sequence (DNA): TGCGCCAGCAGCCAAGAAGGAAAAGGGTTCGATGGCTACACCTTC.

At least ten counts were recorded for this clone. V and J are TRBV7-3 and TRBJ2-1; no clear D gene. V was cut by 2 bases and J by 9 bases, with 5 bases left in between. The CDR3 has 11 amino acids. The germline V gene has CDR1 SGHTA and CDR2 FQGTGA. The chain's CDR3 is CASSLGGEQFF. CDR3 DNA: TGTGCCAGCAGCTTAGGTGGTGAGCAGTTCTTC. The whole variable domain, filled in from reference TRBV7-3 and TRBJ2-1, reads GAGVSQTPSNKVTEKGKYVELRCDPISGHTALYWYRQSLGQGPEFLIYFQGTGAADDSGLPNDRFFAVRPEGSVSTLKIQRTERGDSAVYLCASSLGGEQFFGPGTRLTVL.

Worth noting for this clone: A much more abundant neighbour one base away suggests this may be a read error. The genes are TRBV6-2 or TRBV6-3 and TRBJ1-5; 11 positions agree with TRBD1. This CDR3 spans 19 amino acids. Germline V gives CDR1 MNHEY, CDR2 SVGEGT. The CDR3 DNA reads as TGTGCCTGCAGTTACTCGGGGACAGGGGGGAGGAGACGGAGTCAGCCCCAGCATTTT. Encoded protein: CACSYSGTGGRRRSQPQHF.

This clone was seen a few times. V usage is TRBV10-1 and J usage is TRBJ2-1; 8 bases are a match to TRBD2. Germline loops: CDR1 WNHNN, CDR2 SYGVQD (reference sequence). The CDR3 has 15 residues. Trimming removed 5 bases from V and 8 bases from J; junction bases left unmatched: 11. The CDR3, as DNA: TGCGCCAGCAGTACGACTAGCGTGAGTTGGGATGAGCAGTTCTTC. Its protein product is CASSTTSVSWDEQFF.

By sample share, this clone is medium-sized. The genes are TRBV2 and TRBJ2-1; unclear D gene. The CDR3 consists of 14 residues. Germline V gives CDR1 SNHLY, CDR2 FYNNEI. Trimming shortened V by 4 bases and J by 6 bases, and 13 bases separated the two germline ends. CDR3 DNA: TGTGCCAGCAGTGTGATGCCAGGAGTCAATGAGCAGTTCTTC. It yields the protein CASSVMPGVNEQFF. Filled out from reference TRBV2 and TRBJ2-1, the complete variable domain reads EPEVTQTPSHQVTQMGQEVILRCVPISNHLYFYWYRQILGQKVEFLVSFYNNEISEKSEIFDDQFSVERPDGSNFTLKIRSTKLEDSAMYFCASSVMPGVNEQFFGPGTRLTVL.

The chain couples TRBV20-1 to TRBJ2-1, with 13 bases aligning to TRBD2. Per the germline V gene, CDR1 is DFQATT and CDR2 is SNEGSKA (reference sequence). There are 15 residues in the CDR3. V lost 6 bases to trimming and J lost 6 bases; unmatched junction nucleotides: 8. The CDR3 loop reads CSAPETSGRINEQFF. The CDR3 DNA follows: TGCAGTGCCCCTGAGACTAGCGGGAGGATCAATGAGCAGTTCTTC.

This clone was recorded at least ten times. V and J are TRBV30 and TRBJ1-2; 7 bases are a match to TRBD1. Germline V CDR1 and CDR2: GTSNPN, SVGIG (reference sequence). CDR3 size: 12 residues. V was clipped by 2 bases and J by 7 bases; unmatched bases: 4. CDR3 residues: CAWSPGGGGYTF. The CDR3 DNA sequence: TGTGCCTGGAGTCCAGGGGGTGGTGGCTACACCTTC.

Concerning this clone: This sequence may be a read error, since a much larger clone differs from it by one base. The chain is built from TRBV20-1 and TRBJ2-7; D unclear. The J call could be wrong; TRBJ2-5 is a better fit for the DNA end. This CDR3 has 13 amino acids. Germline CDR1 is DFQATT and CDR2 is SNEGSKA (reference sequence). CDR3 loop: CSARFGVQETQYF. In DNA, the CDR3 is TGCAGTGCTAGGTTCGGAGTCCAAGAGACCCAGTACTTC.

Ten or more counts support this clone. This chain joins TRBV5-1 and TRBJ1-1; a possible D gene is TRBD1 (5 bases). This CDR3 contains 15 residues. Germline loops: CDR1 SGHRS, CDR2 YFSETQ. V was trimmed by 6 bases and J by 3 bases, leaving 18 bases between them. The CDR3 bases are TGCGCCAGCACCGGGGGGAGTTTTTTGGACACTGAAGCTTTCTTT. It is translated as CASTGGSFLDTEAFF. Filled out from reference TRBV5-1 and TRBJ1-1, the complete variable domain reads KAGVTQTPRYLIKTRGQQVTLSCSPISGHRSVSWYQQTPGQGLQFLFEYFSETQRNKGNFPGRFSGRQFSNSRSEMNVSTLELGDSALYLCASTGGSFLDTEAFFGQGTRLTVV.

This chain links TRBV10-3 with TRBJ2-7; D is unresolved. The CDR3 contains 14 residues. The germline V and J ends were trimmed by 3 bases and 6 bases, with 15 bases remaining between them. Germline CDR1 is ENHRY and CDR2 is SYGVKD. CDR3 sequence reads: CAISELPVPVEQYF. CDR3 nucleotide sequence: TGTGCCATCAGTGAACTACCGGTGCCTGTCGAGCAGTACTTC.

In this sample, this clone turned up a few times. The chain links TRBV6-4 to TRBJ2-3, with D perhaps TRBD2 (6 bases). Trimming cost V 0 bases and J 4 bases, with 8 bases left between them. Germline V gives CDR1 MRHNA, CDR2 SNTAGT. The CDR3 contains 14 residues. CDR3 residues: CASSDSTGADTQYF. The DNA of the CDR3 is TGTGCCAGCAGTGACTCGACGGGGGCAGATACGCAGTATTTT.

This clone was counted between two and nine times. The rearrangement links TRBV12-3 or TRBV12-4 to TRBJ2-1; 8 bases are shared with TRBD1. This CDR3 spans 15 amino acids. Unmatched junction bases numbered 5, after V lost 6 bases and J lost 1 base. For the CDR3, the DNA is TGTGCCAGCAGCCTAAGACAGGGGTCCTACAATGAGCAGTTCTTC. This gives the protein CASSLRQGSYNEQFF.

V is TRBV20-1 and J is TRBJ1-2, with 7 bases lining up with TRBD1. CDR1 and CDR2 from the germline V gene are DFQATT and SNEGSKA (reference sequence). CDR3 length: 14 amino acids. Germline trimming cut 8 bases from V and 6 bases from J; bases unmatched to any gene: 15. CDR3 loop: CSTQGGWRIDGYTF. The CDR3 bases are TGCAGTACGCAGGGGGGGTGGCGAATTGATGGCTACACCTTC.

This chain joins TRBV18 and TRBJ2-2; D gene uncertain. Trimming removed 3 bases from V and 9 bases from J, with 11 bases in between. Germline CDR1 and CDR2: KGHSH and LQKENI. This CDR3 region has 13 residues. As DNA, the CDR3 is TGTGCCAGCTCACCGACGGACCCTAGGGAGCTGTTTTTT. It codes for CASSPTDPRELFF.

The chain has TRBV27 and TRBJ2-5; 7 nucleotides line up with TRBD1. This CDR3 region has 15 residues. The V gene's germline CDR1 is MNHEY and CDR2 SMNVEV (reference sequence). The ends lost 3 bases at V and 12 bases at J; junction bases unmatched: 16. Written as DNA, the CDR3 is TGTGCCAGCAGTTTGGAACAGGGGACGCAAGAGACAAAGTACTTC. This gives the protein CASSLEQGTQETKYF.

V is TRBV11-2 and J is TRBJ2-1, with D possibly called TRBD1 or TRBD2 (5 bases each). The CDR3 has 16 amino acids. Trimming removed 5 bases at V and 8 bases at J, with 22 bases between. Per germline, CDR1 SGHAT and CDR2 FQNNGV. The CDR3 is CASSHSEGLLFDEQFF. In DNA form, the CDR3 reads TGTGCCAGCAGCCACTCAGAGGGGTTGTTGTTTGATGAGCAGTTCTTC.

This clone was recorded a few times. The chain carries TRBV18 and TRBJ1-4; 8 bases agree with TRBD1. CDR1 and CDR2 (germline): KGHSH, LQKENI. V lost 1 base to trimming and J lost 3 bases; unmatched junction nucleotides: 4. This CDR3 is 16 amino acids long. DNA for the CDR3: TGTGCCAGCTCACCACTTTTACAGGGGGCTAATGAAAAACTGTTTTTT. Encoded protein: CASSPLLQGANEKLFF. The full variable domain, its missing parts supplied by reference TRBV18 and TRBJ1-4, is NAGVMQNPRHLVRRRGQEARLRCSPMKGHSHVYWYRQLPEEGLKFMVYLQKENIIDESGMPKERFSAEFPKEGPSILRIQQVVRGDSAAYFCASSPLLQGANEKLFFGSGTQLSVL.

This clone occurred many times. V usage is TRBV2 and J usage is TRBJ1-1, with 12 bases matching TRBD1. CDR3 size: 14 residues. With 11 bases clipped from V and 10 bases from J, the junction kept 14 bases outside the gene matches. CDR1 and CDR2 from the germline V gene are SNHLY and FYNNEI. The CDR3 loop is CASVSGTGGERAFF. The CDR3 DNA reads as TGTGCCTCAGTCTCCGGGACAGGGGGCGAACGAGCTTTCTTT.

This clone is medium-sized within its sample. DNA for the CDR3: TGCGCCAGCAGTGAGTCCGGGGGGACCTACGAGCAGTACTTC. This codes for CASSESGGTYEQYF. The chain combines TRBV10-1 with TRBJ2-7, with TRBD2 matching over 7 bases. The CDR3 extends over 14 amino acids. V lost 0 bases, J lost 2 bases, and 1 base stayed unmatched. CDR1 WNHNN and CDR2 SYGVQD come from the germline V gene (reference sequence).

Many counts were recorded for this clone. V and J are TRBV2 and TRBJ1-2; TRBD1 is a possible D gene (5 bases). Trimming removed 7 bases from V and 4 bases from J, with 13 bases in between. Germline V lookup: CDR1 SNHLY, CDR2 FYNNEI. The CDR3 totals 13 residues. CDR3 sequence: CASTGDSSYGYTF. In nucleotides, the CDR3 is TGTGCCAGCACCGGCGACAGCTCCTATGGCTACACCTTC. The whole variable domain, filled in from reference TRBV2 and TRBJ1-2, reads EPEVTQTPSHQVTQMGQEVILRCVPISNHLYFYWYRQILGQKVEFLVSFYNNEISEKSEIFDDQFSVERPDGSNFTLKIRSTKLEDSAMYFCASTGDSSYGYTFGSGTRLTVV.